The clone carrying this T cell receptor (beta chain) was counted only a few times. What it binds is not known. This sample was included in a study of vaccination and CD4 T cells after COVID-19. Study context: In the convalescent group, nasal swab PCR was SARS-CoV-2 positive; some 10 cases were mild and one severe. Convalescent participants consisted of six males and four females, two being Hispanic. Overlapping spike peptides of SARS-CoV-2, HCoV-NL63, HCoV-OC43 and HCoV-229E stimulated the cells.

Treatment given: roughly 11-day PBMC culture with coronavirus spike peptide pools or control peptides (ViraFEST assay). ViraFEST stimulated the growth of antigen-specific T cells using peptide pools and subsequently profiled their TCRs by sequencing. V lost 3 bases, J lost 4 bases, and 15 bases lay in between. This CDR3 contains 15 residues. Germline V gives CDR1 SGHAT, CDR2 FQDESV (reference sequence). The Oncomine TCR Beta short-read assay was what sequenced the DNA obtained from cultured CD4+ T cells. TCRdb reprocessed the PCR reads with MiXCR, giving one entry per CDR3 protein. The data show approximately 19,000 distinct CDR3 sequences, around two fifths seen once.

The source material was CD4+ T cells from blood, cultured in vitro. The J gene is TRBJ1-2, the V gene TRBV11-1, with D maybe TRBD1 (5 bases). This receptor was taken from a human donor who had recovered from COVID-19. CDR3 protein: CASSLQGSALYGYTF. CDR3 in DNA: TGTGCCAGCAGCTTGCAGGGATCTGCTCTCTATGGCTACACCTTC.